Presented here are 19 T cell receptor beta chains from one specimen sequenced in a study of cytomegalovirus exposure and HLA in healthy donors. PCR primers comprised 60 Vbeta and 13 Jbeta primers. Libraries were prepared by immunoSEQ multiplex PCR; TCRdb keeps only in-frame clonotypes and omits some of them. The sample holds approximately 140,000 clones, around 78% seen once. The sequenced material came from PBMCs. Receptors were obtained from a woman aged 40-49 years in good health and CMV-seropositive.

The rearrangement links TRBV28 to TRBJ2-4, with D maybe TRBD1 (6 bases). V was trimmed by 6 bases and J by 0 bases, leaving 12 bases between them. Germline V lookup: CDR1 MDHEN, CDR2 SYDVKM. This CDR3 is built from 15 residues. The CDR3 coding sequence is TGTGCCAGCAGCGAGGCAGGGGTAGCCAAAAACATTCAGTACTTC. Amino acid sequence: CASSEAGVAKNIQYF. Using reference TRBV28 and TRBJ2-4 for the parts outside the CDR3, the full variable domain is DVKVTQSSRYLVKRTGEKVFLECVQDMDHENMFWYRQDPGLGLRLIYFSYDVKMKEKGDIPEGYSVSREKKERFSLILESASTNQTSMYLCASSEAGVAKNIQYFGAGTRLSVL.

V gene TRBV27 combines with J gene TRBJ2-7, with 8 positions matching TRBD2. The germline V gene has CDR1 MNHEY and CDR2 SMNVEV (reference sequence). The CDR3 covers 13 residues. J lost 2 bases, V lost 11 bases, and 8 bases had no gene match. The CDR3 is CAAGGIPTYEQYF. The CDR3 nucleotides are TGTGCCGCGGGGGGTATTCCTACCTACGAGCAGTACTTC.

The chain carries TRBV6-5 and TRBJ1-1; D perhaps matches TRBD1 (5 bases). This CDR3 region has 14 residues. Germline V CDR1 and CDR2: MNHEY, SVGAGI. V shed 7 bases and J shed 1 base, with 13 bases lying between them. Here the CDR3 reads CASTWGGSNTEAFF. The CDR3 DNA reads TGTGCCAGCACCTGGGGGGGGTCGAACACTGAAGCTTTCTTT.

The chain joins TRBV5-1 to TRBJ1-2; 11 bases match TRBD1. With V trimmed by 1 base and J by 8 bases, 4 bases remained unmatched. Germline V CDR1 and CDR2: SGHRS, YFSETQ. This CDR3 has 14 residues. The CDR3 region is CASSLSGQGDGYTF. CDR3 DNA sequence: TGCGCCAGCAGCTTGTCGGGACAGGGGGACGGCTACACCTTC.

The rearrangement joins TRBV15 to TRBJ1-2; the match to TRBD1 covers 9 bases. The CDR3 extends over 16 amino acids. Germline V gene sequence: CDR1 LNHNV, CDR2 YYDKDF (reference sequence). Germline trimming cut 3 bases from V and 6 bases from J; bases unmatched to any gene: 11. Here the CDR3 reads CATSSFGPGQGNGYTF. For the CDR3, the DNA is TGTGCCACCAGCAGTTTCGGGCCGGGACAGGGAAATGGCTACACCTTC. The full variable domain, with the rest looked up from reference TRBV15 and TRBJ1-2, is DAMVIQNPRYQVTQFGKPVTLSCSQTLNHNVMYWYQQKSSQAPKLLFHYYDKDFNNEADTPDNFQSRRPNTSFCFLDIRSPGLGDTAMYLCATSSFGPGQGNGYTFGSGTRLTVV.

In this sample, this clone turned up once. CDR3 sequence reads: CSGQVSANYGYTF. In DNA form, the CDR3 reads TGTTCCGGCCAGGTCTCTGCTAACTATGGCTACACCTTC. V gene TRBV7-9 combines with J gene TRBJ1-2; no clear D gene. The CDR3 loop spans 13 amino acids. CDR1 is SEHNR and CDR2 is FQNEAQ in the germline V gene (reference sequence).

CDR3 in DNA: TGTGCCAGCAGTTTGGTCGGGGTGGGGGGTGAAAAACTGTTTTTT. Encoded protein: CASSLVGVGGEKLFF. The V and J genes are TRBV27 and TRBJ1-4; a possible D gene is TRBD1 (5 bases). The CDR3 is 15 amino acids. The V gene's germline CDR1 is MNHEY and CDR2 SMNVEV (reference sequence). V was shortened by 3 bases and J by 7 bases, with 15 bases between the two germline ends.

The gene calls are TRBV10-3 and TRBJ2-5; the match to TRBD1 covers 8 bases. Germline trimming cut 2 bases from V and 6 bases from J; bases unmatched to any gene: 5. This CDR3 is 14 amino acids long. Germline values: CDR1 ENHRY, CDR2 SYGVKD. CDR3 sequence: CAISEGGQGQTQYF. The CDR3 region has the DNA TGTGCCATCAGTGAGGGTGGACAGGGACAGACCCAGTACTTC.

Note on this clone: The same CDR3 arises from other DNA sequences in this sample as well. The rearrangement joins TRBV5-1 to TRBJ2-7; D is perhaps TRBD1 (6 bases). The ends were cut back, 0 bases at V and 1 base at J, with 14 bases in the middle. The CDR3 spans 16 residues. Germline lookup yields CDR1 SGHRS and CDR2 YFSETQ. DNA of the CDR3: TGCGCCAGCAGCTTGGCTCGAGGGACACCTTCCTACGAGCAGTACTTC. It encodes CASSLARGTPSYEQYF.

The chain links TRBV5-1 to TRBJ2-1; TRBD2 matches 8 bases. The CDR3 sequence is 15 residues long. V was clipped by 4 bases and J by 8 bases; unmatched bases: 11. Looked up from germline, CDR1 is SGHRS and CDR2 is YFSETQ. The CDR3 spells CASSREGREWYEQFF. CDR3 in DNA: TGCGCCAGCAGCCGGGAGGGGCGGGAGTGGTATGAGCAGTTCTTC. The entire variable domain, with the rest obtained from reference TRBV5-1 and TRBJ2-1, is as follows: KAGVTQTPRYLIKTRGQQVTLSCSPISGHRSVSWYQQTPGQGLQFLFEYFSETQRNKGNFPGRFSGRQFSNSRSEMNVSTLELGDSALYLCASSREGREWYEQFFGPGTRLTVL.

As for this clone: The same CDR3 can be traced to other DNA sequences in this sample. This chain joins TRBV11-3 and TRBJ1-1; D is ambiguous. Germline assignment: CDR1 SGHNT and CDR2 YENEEA. Trimming took 5 bases from V and 0 from J, leaving 4 bases between them. The CDR3 is 12 amino acids. In DNA form, the CDR3 reads TGTGCCAGCAGCCCGTTGAACACTGAAGCTTTCTTT. As protein: CASSPLNTEAFF.

V and J are TRBV7-8 and TRBJ2-5; 9 bases line up with TRBD1. V dropped 6 bases and J dropped 5; count of bases not matched to a gene: 1. Germline lookup yields CDR1 SGHVS and CDR2 FQNEAQ. The CDR3 totals 12 residues. CDR3 residues: CASRQGAETQYF. The CDR3 DNA sequence: TGTGCCAGCAGACAGGGGGCCGAGACCCAGTACTTC.

The V and J genes are TRBV28 and TRBJ2-4; TRBD2 matches at 11 bases. The CDR3 extends over 15 amino acids. The ends lost 3 bases at V and 5 bases at J; junction bases unmatched: 3. Germline CDR1 is MDHEN and CDR2 is SYDVKM. The DNA for the CDR3 is TGTGCCAGCAGTTTTCAGGGACTAGCGGAAAACATTCAGTACTTC. It specifies CASSFQGLAENIQYF.

The V and J genes are TRBV2 and TRBJ2-3; 7 bases match TRBD1. The CDR3 runs 15 residues. Trimming removed 4 bases from V and 6 bases from J; junction bases left unmatched: 10. Germline CDR1 is SNHLY and CDR2 is FYNNEI. In nucleotides, the CDR3 is TGTGCCAGCAGTGGGGGGCTCACCAGGGGGGATACGCAGTATTTT. Translation gives CASSGGLTRGDTQYF.

The chain is built from TRBV7-9 and TRBJ2-1, with 9 bases identical to TRBD2. The CDR3 totals 15 residues. Unmatched junction bases numbered 12, after V lost 5 bases and J lost 10 bases. The germline V gene has CDR1 SEHNR and CDR2 FQNEAQ (reference sequence). The CDR3 spells CASSLAVAGVGEQFF. CDR3 sequence (DNA): TGTGCCAGCAGCCTGGCGGTAGCGGGAGTGGGGGAGCAGTTCTTC.

The chain recombines TRBV2 with TRBJ1-4; D is ambiguous. The V gene lost 6 bases and the J gene lost 0 bases, with 8 bases spanning the gap. Germline V gene lookup returns CDR1 SNHLY and CDR2 FYNNEI. The CDR3 runs to 14 residues. CDR3 protein: CASRPSSTNEKLFF. Here the CDR3 DNA reads TGTGCCAGCAGGCCGAGTTCAACTAATGAAAAACTGTTTTTT.

The chain couples TRBV5-1 to TRBJ2-7, with a tentative D call TRBD2 (7 bases). Germline values: CDR1 SGHRS, CDR2 YFSETQ. This CDR3 is built from 16 residues. The V gene lost 4 bases and the J gene lost 6 bases, with 23 bases spanning the gap. CDR3 in DNA: TGCGCCAGCAGCACTGGGCGGGGGCTACGGGGTAGCGAGCAGTACTTC. Translated, it gives CASSTGRGLRGSEQYF.

This rearrangement joins TRBV15 to TRBJ2-5; tentatively, D is TRBD2 (5 bases). The CDR3 has 15 residues. Germline CDR1 reads LNHNV; CDR2 reads YYDKDF (reference sequence). Trimming removed 3 bases from V and 0 bases from J, with 11 bases in between. CDR3 nucleotides: TGTGCCACCAGCAGGGACTTGGGTTACCAAGAGACCCAGTACTTC. This sequence encodes CATSRDLGYQETQYF.

V and J are TRBV6-5 and TRBJ2-7; 7 bases match TRBD1. The CDR3 runs 12 residues. CDR1 MNHEY and CDR2 SVGAGI come from the germline V gene. CDR3 sequence: CVSGTAIHEQYF. CDR3 bases: TGTGTTTCCGGGACAGCCATCCACGAGCAGTACTTC.